Ten or more counts support the clone carrying this TCR beta chain. These data originate in a study of T cell repertoires in cytomegalovirus infection. TCRdb re-analysed the reads in MiXCR, keeping a single row per CDR3 protein. The table has about 400,000 distinct CDR3 sequences, about a sixth seen once. Trimming removed 1 base at V and 5 bases at J, with 7 bases between. CDR1 and CDR2 (germline): SGHDT, YYEEEE. This CDR3 has 13 residues. J is TRBJ1-5 and V is TRBV5-6; D perhaps matches TRBD1 (6 bases). Sequences were obtained from PBMCs. The receptor was derived from a human donor in good health (CMV status not recorded). Some clones in this sample may be carry-over from other donors' samples. The CDR3 protein is CASSLNRDQPQHF. The DNA for the CDR3 is TGTGCCAGCAGCTTGAACAGGGATCAGCCCCAGCATTTT.